The clone carrying this T cell receptor (beta chain) showed up just a few times. The record originates from a study of identical twins. Using its own MiXCR run on the 5' RACE reads, TCRdb lists one record per CDR3 protein. The data show 350,000 to 600,000 distinct CDR3 sequences, approximately 14% seen once. These same data were also listed under a study on yellow fever vaccine responses in identical twins.

The clonotype originates from a woman aged 18-29 years in good health. Sequencing was done on a sample of CD4+ T cells sorted from blood.

The CDR3 reads CASSLYGGVNYEQYF. For the CDR3, the DNA is TGTGCCAGCAGTTTATACGGGGGGGTTAACTACGAGCAGTACTTC. This sequence joins TRBV27 and TRBJ2-7, with 8 bases matching TRBD2. The CDR3 runs 15 residues. Germline-derived CDR1 and CDR2 are MNHEY and SMNVEV (reference sequence). V shed 1 base, J shed 3 bases, and the junction held 5 bases outside the gene matches.